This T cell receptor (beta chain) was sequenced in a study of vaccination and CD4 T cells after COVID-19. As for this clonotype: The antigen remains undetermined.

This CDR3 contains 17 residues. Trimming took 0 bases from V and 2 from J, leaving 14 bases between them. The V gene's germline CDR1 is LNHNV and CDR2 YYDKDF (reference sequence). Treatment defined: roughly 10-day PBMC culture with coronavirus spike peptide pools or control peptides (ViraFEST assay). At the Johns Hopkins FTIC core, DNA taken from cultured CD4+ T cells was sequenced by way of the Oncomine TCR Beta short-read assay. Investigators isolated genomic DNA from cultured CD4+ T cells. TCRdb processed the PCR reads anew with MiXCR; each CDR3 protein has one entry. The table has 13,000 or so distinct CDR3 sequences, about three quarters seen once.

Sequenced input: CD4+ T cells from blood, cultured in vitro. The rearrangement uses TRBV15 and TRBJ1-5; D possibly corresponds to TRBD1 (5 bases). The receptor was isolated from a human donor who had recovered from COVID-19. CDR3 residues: CATSRDVRAGGNQPQHF. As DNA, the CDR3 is TGTGCCACCAGCAGAGATGTCAGGGCAGGAGGCAATCAGCCCCAGCATTTT. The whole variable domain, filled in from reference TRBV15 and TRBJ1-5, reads DAMVIQNPRYQVTQFGKPVTLSCSQTLNHNVMYWYQQKSSQAPKLLFHYYDKDFNNEADTPDNFQSRRPNTSFCFLDIRSPGLGDTAMYLCATSRDVRAGGNQPQHFGDGTRLSIL.